This TCR beta chain was identified in a study of shared clonotypes between healthy human individuals. CD4+ cells were split into CD45RA+ naive and CD45RA-negative memory subsets. Regarding the study as a whole: Clonotypes not shared had lower generation probabilities than those common to all four donors. Approximately 4.6% of naive CD4 clonotypes were common to a few donors.

On this clone itself: Antigen specificity is unknown.

How the authors handled the data: ImmunoSEQ output held junction-only sequences without quality scores, so filtering differed. Method: immunoSEQ multiplex PCR; TCRdb's copy keeps in-frame clones and lacks some. Clone size and V and J calls were adopted from that table, with D and trimming inferred from the DNA. The repertoire consists of around 2.3 million clones, with more than 90% occurring once and the leading ten covering around 0.13%. Germline V gives CDR1 SQVTM, CDR2 ANQGSEA. This CDR3 is built from 11 residues. Trimming took off 5 bases at V and 2 bases at J, with 6 bases between the two ends.

The V gene is TRBV29-1, the J gene TRBJ2-5, with D hard to call. The sequenced sample consisted of naive CD4+ T cells sorted from blood. Described subset: CD45RA+ positively selected. The TCR comes from a man aged 18-30 years in good health. CDR3 nucleotide sequence: TGCAGCGTTAGAGGACAAGAGACCCAGTACTTC. Translation: CSVRGQETQYF.